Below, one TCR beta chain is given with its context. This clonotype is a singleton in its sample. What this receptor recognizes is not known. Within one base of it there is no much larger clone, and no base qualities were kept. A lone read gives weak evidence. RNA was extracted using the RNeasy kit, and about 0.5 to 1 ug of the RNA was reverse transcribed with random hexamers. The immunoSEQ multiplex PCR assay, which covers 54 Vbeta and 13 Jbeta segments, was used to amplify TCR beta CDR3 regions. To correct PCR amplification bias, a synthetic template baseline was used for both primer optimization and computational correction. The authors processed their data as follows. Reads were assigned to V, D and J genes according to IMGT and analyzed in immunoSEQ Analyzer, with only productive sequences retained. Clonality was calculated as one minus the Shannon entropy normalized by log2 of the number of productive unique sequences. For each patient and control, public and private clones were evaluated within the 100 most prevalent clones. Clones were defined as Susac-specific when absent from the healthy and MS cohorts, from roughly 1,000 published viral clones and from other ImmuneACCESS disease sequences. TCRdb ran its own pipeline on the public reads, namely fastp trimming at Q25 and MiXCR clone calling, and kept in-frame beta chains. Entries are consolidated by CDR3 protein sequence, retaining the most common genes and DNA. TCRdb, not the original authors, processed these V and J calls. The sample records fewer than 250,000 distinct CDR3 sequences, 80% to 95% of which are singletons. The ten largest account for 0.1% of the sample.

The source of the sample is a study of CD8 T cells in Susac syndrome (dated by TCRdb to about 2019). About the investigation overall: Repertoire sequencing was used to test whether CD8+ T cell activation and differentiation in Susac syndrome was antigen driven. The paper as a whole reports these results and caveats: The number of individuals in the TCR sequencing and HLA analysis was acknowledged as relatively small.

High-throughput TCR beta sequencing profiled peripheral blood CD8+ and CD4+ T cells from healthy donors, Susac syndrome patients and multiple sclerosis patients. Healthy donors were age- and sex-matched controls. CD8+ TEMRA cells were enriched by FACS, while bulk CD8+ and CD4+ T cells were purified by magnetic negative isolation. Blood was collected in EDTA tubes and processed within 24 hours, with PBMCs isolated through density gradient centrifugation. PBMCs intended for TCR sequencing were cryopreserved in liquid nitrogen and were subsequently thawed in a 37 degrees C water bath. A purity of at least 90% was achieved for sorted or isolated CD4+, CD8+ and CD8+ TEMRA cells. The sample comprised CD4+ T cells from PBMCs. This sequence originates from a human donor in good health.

The bases are TGTGCCAGCAGCTCCCTGTCCCGCTATGGCTACACCTTC. Translated, this gives CASSSLSRYGYTF. This sequence uses TRBV7-2 and TRBJ1-2, with no D gene named confidently. There are 13 amino acids in the CDR3, from cysteine to phenylalanine inclusive. This entry keeps only the CDR3 DNA: 39 bases, framed from base 1. The germline V gene specifies SGHTA as CDR1 and FQGNSA as CDR2. V gives up 4 bases and J gives up 4 bases, and the segment between their germline ends measures 10 bases.